This T cell receptor beta chain was sequenced for a study of blood T cells in healthy people across ages. Germline V CDR1 and CDR2: SGHTA, FQGNSA. This CDR3 contains 13 residues. V shed 7 bases and J shed 6 bases, with 14 bases lying between them. Findings of the study overall: TCR beta diversity, measured per million T cells, fell in a roughly linear way with age. Strongly correlated with naive T cell percentage was TCR beta diversity.

The authors ran a second PCR of about 6 to 11 cycles using a sample-barcoded 5' primer and a J-beta primer mix. Every cDNA was tagged by a template-switch adaptor with 12 random nucleotides. TCRdb re-analysed the 5' RACE reads in MiXCR, keeping a single row per CDR3 protein. The sample consists of over a million distinct CDR3 sequences, under 55% of them appearing once. Comment on this clonotype: Its specificity is not known.

Sample: blood. This sequence joins TRBV7-2 and TRBJ2-3; D is unresolved. This sequence originates from a woman in her sixties in good health. The CDR3 DNA is TGTGCCAGCACCTCACCCCCGTGGGATACGCAGTATTTT. Its protein is CASTSPPWDTQYF.